This T cell receptor beta chain stems from a study of cytomegalovirus exposure and HLA in healthy donors. Method: immunoSEQ multiplex PCR; TCRdb's copy keeps in-frame clones and lacks some. The table shows 250,000 to 350,000 clones, with nearly 90% occurring only once. The V and J ends lost 2 bases and 7 bases, in that order; junction bases with no gene match: 9. The length of the CDR3 is 16 residues. In germline, CDR1 is SEHNR, CDR2 FQNEAQ (reference sequence). The clonotype was recovered from a young man in good health and CMV-seronegative. Sequenced sample: PBMCs. The rearrangement uses TRBV7-9 and TRBJ1-4; 8 bases fit TRBD1. CDR3 coding DNA: TGTGCCAGCAGCTTAAGGGGCACAGGGGGTCTTGAAAAACTGTTTTTT. Translated, it gives CASSLRGTGGLEKLFF.